The 23 T cell receptor beta chains given below trace back to one sample, sequenced in a study of cytomegalovirus exposure and HLA in healthy donors. Assay used: immunoSEQ multiplex PCR; TCRdb lists only in-frame clones, some missing. Here the sample spans about 110,000 clones, 85% to 90% being singletons. Sequencing was carried out using PBMCs. The receptors stem from a woman under 40 in good health and CMV-seropositive.

This rearrangement joins TRBV18 to TRBJ2-1; D might be TRBD1 (6 bases). From germline, CDR1 is KGHSH and CDR2 LQKENI. The CDR3 runs to 14 residues. The V end lost 3 bases, the J end lost 8 bases, and 14 bases lay between the germline ends. This chain's CDR3 is CASSPVPGADEQFF. The CDR3 coding sequence is TGTGCCAGCTCACCGGTCCCAGGGGCCGATGAGCAGTTCTTC.

The chain employs TRBV13 and TRBJ2-3; D possibly corresponds to TRBD2 (6 bases). CDR1 is PRHDT, CDR2 FYEKMQ, per germline (reference sequence). The V end was cut by 3 bases, the J end by 7 bases, with 17 bases between. The CDR3 contains 15 residues. In DNA form, the CDR3 reads TGTGCCAGCAGCTTGCGCGCAGGGAGGAGGAATACGCAGTATTTT. As protein: CASSLRAGRRNTQYF.

The chain uses TRBV10-3 and TRBJ2-7, with 9 positions matching TRBD1. This CDR3 has 13 residues. With V trimmed by 7 bases and J by 4 bases, 5 bases remained unmatched. Germline V gives CDR1 ENHRY, CDR2 SYGVKD. The DNA of the CDR3 is TGTGCCATCACCCGCGACAGGGGGTACGAGCAGTACTTC. Translated, it gives CAITRDRGYEQYF.

The V gene is TRBV5-5, the J gene TRBJ2-7, with a weak D call TRBD1 (6 bases). CDR1 and CDR2 (germline): SGHKS, YYEKEE (reference sequence). V was trimmed by 4 bases and J by 3 bases, leaving 14 bases between them. There are 14 residues in the CDR3. CDR3 sequence reads: CASSPHRVYYEQYF. In DNA form, the CDR3 reads TGTGCCAGCAGCCCACACAGGGTCTACTACGAGCAGTACTTC. Full variable domain (rest looked up from reference TRBV5-5 and TRBJ2-7): DAGVTQSPTHLIKTRGQQVTLRCSPISGHKSVSWYQQVLGQGPQFIFQYYEKEERGRGNFPDRFSARQFPNYSSELNVNALLLGDSALYLCASSPHRVYYEQYFGPGTRLTVT.

The rearrangement uses TRBV5-4 and TRBJ1-2; D unresolved. Trimming left V 4 bases short and J 0 bases short, with 13 bases between. The CDR3 is made up of 15 amino acids. Germline V gene lookup returns CDR1 SGHNT and CDR2 YYREEE (reference sequence). The CDR3 DNA reads as TGTGCCAGCAGCCGGGCCGGGGTAGCTAACTATGGCTACACCTTC. Protein: CASSRAGVANYGYTF.

The chain recombines TRBV15 with TRBJ2-5; TRBD2 matches 8 bases. V trimming: 5 bases; J trimming: 6 bases; junction bases outside the gene matches: 8. Germline V lookup: CDR1 LNHNV, CDR2 YYDKDF (reference sequence). This CDR3 has 14 amino acids. DNA of the CDR3: TGTGCCACCAGCCCCCCCCGGGGGGGACAGACCCAGTACTTC. Translating it yields CATSPPRGGQTQYF.

The chain has TRBV7-2 and TRBJ2-7; D is possibly TRBD2 (6 bases). Germline CDR1 and CDR2: SGHTA and FQGNSA. V was cut by 4 bases and J by 7 bases, with 17 bases left in between. The CDR3 runs 14 residues. CDR3 loop: CASSSRLQGGEQYF. DNA of the CDR3: TGTGCCAGCAGCTCAAGATTGCAGGGAGGAGAGCAGTACTTC.

The chain links TRBV6-5 to TRBJ2-2; 9 positions agree with TRBD1. The V gene's germline CDR1 is MNHEY and CDR2 SVGAGI. The length of the CDR3 is 16 residues. With V trimmed by 0 bases and J by 5 bases, 4 bases remained unmatched. In nucleotides, the CDR3 is TGTGCCAGCAGTTACTCCGGGACAGGGCGTACCGGGGAGCTGTTTTTT. Amino acids: CASSYSGTGRTGELFF.

This chain's CDR3 is CASSSLPPGLAGVQQETQYF. Written as DNA, the CDR3 is TGTGCCAGCAGCTCGCTTCCTCCGGGACTAGCGGGGGTTCAACAAGAGACCCAGTACTTC. The chain is built from TRBV7-8 and TRBJ2-5, with TRBD2 identical over 14 bases. This CDR3 has 20 residues. Germline trimming cut 4 bases from V and 2 bases from J; bases unmatched to any gene: 15. CDR1 is SGHVS and CDR2 is FQNEAQ in the germline V gene.

The CDR3 protein is CASSQEDRGLETQYF. The CDR3 DNA is TGTGCCAGCAGCCAAGAGGACAGGGGTCTGGAGACCCAGTACTTC. The rearrangement links TRBV14 to TRBJ2-5; 9 bases agree with TRBD1. The junction had 4 bases not matched to a gene; V was cut back by 0 bases and J by 5 bases. The CDR3 runs to 15 residues. Per germline, CDR1 SGHDN and CDR2 FVKESK.

The genes are TRBV5-4 and TRBJ1-1, with 9 bases fitting TRBD1. This CDR3 is built from 14 residues. V shed 6 bases and J 6 bases; nucleotides not matched to a gene: 9. Germline lookup yields CDR1 SGHNT and CDR2 YYREEE (reference sequence). The CDR3 reads CASINRDRVAEAFF. CDR3 DNA sequence: TGTGCCAGCATCAACCGGGACAGGGTGGCTGAAGCTTTCTTT.

This rearrangement joins TRBV7-2 to TRBJ1-5; 9 bases are a match to TRBD1. The CDR3 consists of 13 residues. Looked up from germline, CDR1 is SGHTA and CDR2 is FQGNSA. V lost 4 bases to trimming and J lost 7 bases; unmatched junction nucleotides: 2. CDR3 nucleotide sequence: TGTGCCAGCAGCTCGGGACAGGGCCAGCCCCAGCATTTT. Translating it yields CASSSGQGQPQHF. The whole variable domain, remainder taken from reference TRBV7-2 and TRBJ1-5, is GAGVSQSPSNKVTEKGKDVELRCDPISGHTALYWYRQSLGQGLEFLIYFQGNSAPDKSGLPSDRFSAERTGGSVSTLTIQRTQQEDSAVYLCASSSGQGQPQHFGDGTRLSIL.

The V call is TRBV15, the J call TRBJ2-7; 11 bases are shared with TRBD2. CDR3 length: 16 amino acids. The germline V gene encodes CDR1 LNHNV and CDR2 YYDKDF (reference sequence). V lost 1 base and J lost 7; bases outside the gene matches: 9. CDR3: CATSRGLAGILGEQYF. Here the CDR3 DNA reads TGTGCCACCAGCAGAGGACTAGCGGGAATCTTGGGGGAGCAGTACTTC.

The rearrangement links TRBV4-2 to TRBJ1-5; 9 bases are shared with TRBD1. Germline assignment: CDR1 LGHNA and CDR2 YNFKEQ. The CDR3 covers 18 residues. The J segment lost 6 bases and the V segment lost 4 bases, leaving 16 bases of the junction unmatched. CDR3 protein: CASSPVEVGTGNIQPQHF. In DNA form, the CDR3 reads TGTGCCAGCAGCCCCGTTGAGGTCGGGACAGGGAATATTCAGCCCCAGCATTTT.

The V gene is TRBV2, the J gene TRBJ2-7; TRBD1 might be the D (5 bases). The CDR3 totals 13 residues. Germline CDR1 is SNHLY and CDR2 is FYNNEI. Trimming removed 4 bases from V and 6 bases from J, with 13 bases in between. CDR3 sequence: CASSGSGWGEQYF. The CDR3, as DNA: TGTGCCAGCAGTGGGTCAGGGTGGGGCGAGCAGTACTTC.

The rearrangement joins TRBV15 to TRBJ2-1, with D perhaps matching TRBD2 (6 bases). Between the trimmed V and J ends, which lost 5 bases and 11 bases, there was a span of 22 bases. The CDR3 spans 15 residues. Per germline, CDR1 LNHNV and CDR2 YYDKDF (reference sequence). In DNA form, the CDR3 reads TGTGCCACCAGCCGGAAAGCGGGCCTGACAATGCAGCAGTTCTTC. This encodes CATSRKAGLTMQQFF.

The V call is TRBV5-6, the J call TRBJ1-2, with D tentatively TRBD1 (5 bases). Trimming cost V 4 bases and J 2 bases, with 12 bases left between them. The germline gives CDR1 SGHDT, CDR2 YYEEEE. The CDR3 contains 14 residues. The CDR3 nucleotides read TGTGCCAGCAGCCTTGCTGGGGGGAACTATGGCTACACCTTC. Protein sequence: CASSLAGGNYGYTF. Full variable domain (missing parts from reference TRBV5-6 and TRBJ1-2): DAGVTQSPTHLIKTRGQQVTLRCSPKSGHDTVSWYQQALGQGPQFIFQYYEEEERQRGNFPDRFSGHQFPNYSSELNVNALLLGDSALYLCASSLAGGNYGYTFGSGTRLTVV.

The chain uses TRBV29-1 and TRBJ2-3; D not certain. The germline gives CDR1 SQVTM, CDR2 ANQGSEA. V lost 8 bases, J lost 6 bases, and 12 bases lay in between. The CDR3 length is 11 residues. The CDR3 protein is CSPRLEDTQYF. The DNA for the CDR3 is TGCAGCCCAAGATTGGAGGATACGCAGTATTTT.

About this clone itself: The same CDR3 arises from other DNA sequences in this sample as well. The chain couples TRBV5-6 to TRBJ2-6; D is uncertain. Germline assignment: CDR1 SGHDT and CDR2 YYEEEE. This CDR3 spans 14 amino acids. V dropped 2 bases and J dropped 0 bases, with 3 bases sitting between them. The DNA for the CDR3 is TGTGCCAGCAGCTTTAGCTCTGGGGCCAACGTCCTGACTTTC. Its translation is CASSFSSGANVLTF.

This chain connects TRBV28 to TRBJ2-7; D possibly corresponds to TRBD2 (5 bases). Germline CDR1 MDHEN, CDR2 SYDVKM. Trimming took 8 bases from V and 4 from J, leaving 15 bases between them. The CDR3 has 13 amino acids. CDR3 nucleotide sequence: TGTGCCAGCTTCGAGAGCGGAAGATACGAGCAGTACTTC. It translates to CASFESGRYEQYF.

The rearrangement joins TRBV30 to TRBJ2-7; 10 bases match TRBD2. V gave up 8 bases and J gave up 2 bases; unmatched junction bases: 6. Germline-derived CDR1 and CDR2 are GTSNPN and SVGIG (reference sequence). This CDR3 has 13 residues. CDR3 coding DNA: TGTGCCAGAGGGACTAGCGAAACCTACGAGCAGTACTTC. Translating it yields CARGTSETYEQYF.

Concerning this clone: Within the sample, other DNA sequences also encode this same CDR3. This sequence joins TRBV27 and TRBJ2-5; 12 nucleotides agree with TRBD2. Per the germline V gene, CDR1 is MNHEY and CDR2 is SMNVEV (reference sequence). This CDR3 region has 16 residues. Germline trimming cut 2 bases from V and 4 bases from J; bases unmatched to any gene: 5. The CDR3 DNA is TGTGCCAGCAGTTTACTAGCGGGAGGGCCGGGAGAGACCCAGTACTTC. Protein: CASSLLAGGPGETQYF.

The J gene is TRBJ2-3, the V gene TRBV5-1; TRBD1 matches at 8 bases. The trim removed 2 bases at V and 2 bases at J, leaving 4 bases unmatched. In germline, CDR1 is SGHRS, CDR2 YFSETQ. CDR3 length: 15 residues. The CDR3, as DNA: TGCGCCAGCAGCTTATGGACAGGGATCACAGATACGCAGTATTTT. Its translation is CASSLWTGITDTQYF.